The 13 T cell receptor beta chains given below trace back to one sample, sequenced in a study of CD8+CD57+ T cells in acquired aplastic anemia. Using genomic DNA as the template, TCR beta VDJ and CDR3 profiling was carried out. In TCRdb, the reads were re-called with MiXCR into one record per CDR3 protein. Of a few hundred thousand distinct CDR3 sequences listed, 56% are singletons. Material for sequencing was sorted CD4+, CD8+, or CD8+CD57+ T cells (not recorded which) from PBMCs. These receptors all come from a human donor with severe aplastic anemia or a healthy control (not recorded which).

The chain recombines TRBV7-3 with TRBJ1-2; 10 bases map to TRBD1. CDR3 length equals 13 residues. Germline lookup yields CDR1 SGHTA and CDR2 FQGTGA. Germline trimming cut 5 bases from V and 8 bases from J; bases unmatched to any gene: 5. The CDR3 DNA is TGTGCCAGCAGCGAAGGACAGGGGGAAGGCTACACCTTC. Translation gives CASSEGQGEGYTF.

This clonotype occurred a few times. This sequence joins TRBV19 and TRBJ2-5, with D possibly matching TRBD2 (7 bases). Germline V gene lookup returns CDR1 LNHDA and CDR2 SQIVND (reference sequence). V lost 6 bases and J lost 5, with 13 bases in between. CDR3 length: 13 residues. The CDR3 loop is CASSRGAGETQYF. The CDR3 DNA follows: TGTGCCAGTAGCCGGGGGGCCGGGGAGACCCAGTACTTC.

V usage is TRBV28 and J usage is TRBJ2-7, with 11 nucleotides matching TRBD1. This CDR3 spans 16 amino acids. Per the germline V gene, CDR1 is MDHEN and CDR2 is SYDVKM. The V segment lost 2 bases and the J segment 3 bases; nucleotides outside the gene matches: 6. The CDR3, as DNA: TGTGCCAGCAGTTTACCCGCGGACAGGGGGCTCTACGAGCAGTACTTC. Protein sequence: CASSLPADRGLYEQYF.

This clonotype was seen only once. This chain joins TRBV15 and TRBJ2-1; D is unclear. The CDR3 extends over 16 amino acids. In germline, CDR1 is LNHNV, CDR2 YYDKDF (reference sequence). The V and J ends lost 1 base and 7 bases respectively, with 17 bases between them. CDR3 in amino acids: CATSRGRHTPQNEQFF. The CDR3 DNA sequence: TGTGCCACCAGCAGAGGCAGACACACTCCACAGAATGAGCAGTTCTTC.

This clonotype came up a few times. The chain has TRBV18 and TRBJ1-5; 10 bases agree with TRBD1. This CDR3 has 15 amino acids. The junction had 3 bases not matched to a gene; V was cut back by 5 bases and J by 2 bases. Germline V gene sequence: CDR1 KGHSH, CDR2 LQKENI. The CDR3 reads CASSNGTGGNQPQHF. CDR3 coding DNA: TGTGCCAGCTCAAATGGGACAGGGGGCAATCAGCCCCAGCATTTT. Drawing the rest from reference TRBV18 and TRBJ1-5, the complete variable domain is NAGVMQNPRHLVRRRGQEARLRCSPMKGHSHVYWYRQLPEEGLKFMVYLQKENIIDESGMPKERFSAEFPKEGPSILRIQQVVRGDSAAYFCASSNGTGGNQPQHFGDGTRLSIL.

This chain connects TRBV29-1 to TRBJ1-1; D is uncertain. V shed 6 bases and J shed 8 bases, with 13 bases lying between them. The CDR3 is 11 residues long. The V gene's germline CDR1 is SQVTM and CDR2 ANQGSEA. Here the CDR3 DNA reads TGCAGCGTGAGCCCTGGGTCCGAAGCTTTCTTT. It is translated as CSVSPGSEAFF.

The genes are TRBV29-1 and TRBJ1-2; D is unresolved. V was clipped by 7 bases and J by 1 base, with 7 bases between them. Per the germline V gene, CDR1 is SQVTM and CDR2 is ANQGSEA. CDR3 length: 11 residues. CDR3 coding DNA: TGCAGCGGGACGGATAACTATGGCTACACCTTC. As protein: CSGTDNYGYTF. Complete variable domain (other parts from reference TRBV29-1 and TRBJ1-2): SAVISQKPSRDICQRGTSLTIQCQVDSQVTMMFWYRQQPGQSLTLIATANQGSEATYESGFVIDKFPISRPNLTFSTLTVSNMSPEDSSIYLCSGTDNYGYTFGSGTRLTVV.

V is TRBV19 and J is TRBJ2-1; 9 nucleotides align to TRBD2. V lost 7 bases and J lost 4; bases outside the gene matches: 5. The germline CDR1 and CDR2 sequences are LNHDA and SQIVND (reference sequence). CDR3 length: 14 amino acids. CDR3 in amino acids: CASKVAGAYNEQFF. CDR3 DNA sequence: TGTGCCAGTAAGGTAGCGGGGGCGTACAATGAGCAGTTCTTC.

This clonotype was picked up many times. The chain combines TRBV5-5 with TRBJ1-2; D is unclear. This CDR3 spans 14 amino acids. Trimming removed 1 base at V and 3 bases at J, with 10 bases between. The germline CDR1 and CDR2 sequences are SGHKS and YYEKEE (reference sequence). The CDR3 DNA reads as TGTGCCAGCAGCTTGCACAGTTCCTACTATGGCTACACCTTC. As protein: CASSLHSSYYGYTF.

V gene TRBV10-3 combines with J gene TRBJ1-6; 8 bases map to TRBD1. The germline V gene encodes CDR1 ENHRY and CDR2 SYGVKD. CDR3 size: 13 residues. V was clipped by 2 bases and J by 11 bases; unmatched bases: 2. CDR3 nucleotide sequence: TGTGCCATCAGTGAGGGGACAGGTGCACCCCTCCACTTT. Its translation is CAISEGTGAPLHF.

This chain links TRBV7-9 with TRBJ2-7, with D tentatively TRBD1 (6 bases). The germline gives CDR1 SEHNR, CDR2 FQNEAQ (reference sequence). Trimming cost V 5 bases and J 7 bases, with 18 bases left between them. The CDR3 extends over 14 amino acids. In DNA form, the CDR3 reads TGTGCCAGCAGCCCACCCCAGGGGCGAGAAGAGCAGTACTTC. It codes for CASSPPQGREEQYF.

There are many counts of this clonotype. This rearrangement joins TRBV12-3 or TRBV12-4 to TRBJ1-5; 8 positions match TRBD1. The CDR3 is made up of 16 amino acids. Germline trimming cut 6 bases from V and 2 bases from J; bases unmatched to any gene: 9. DNA for the CDR3: TGTGCCAGCAGCCAAGGGTCGGACAGGGGCAATCAGCCCCAGCATTTT. This codes for CASSQGSDRGNQPQHF.

This clonotype was seen many times. The CDR3 DNA reads as TGCGCCAGCAGCCAAGATCGATCAGCGTCAACGCAGTATTTT. This sequence encodes CASSQDRSASTQYF. The rearrangement uses TRBV4-3 and TRBJ2-3; D remains unclear. The length of the CDR3 is 14 residues. Germline values: CDR1 LGHNA, CDR2 YSLEER. Trimming took off 0 bases at V and 9 bases at J, with 13 bases between the two ends.